Listed here are 30 T cell receptor beta chains from one sample, sequenced in a study of blood T cells in healthy people across ages. Primers used in a second PCR of about 7 to 11 cycles were a sample-barcoded 5' primer and a J-beta primer mix. TCRdb re-derived calls from the 5' RACE reads in MiXCR, one entry per CDR3 protein. The sample carries around 400,000 distinct CDR3 sequences, approximately 47% recorded once. The source material was blood. The receptors were sampled from a man in his sixties in good health.

This clonotype was recorded a few times. This chain uses TRBV6-2 or TRBV6-3 with TRBJ1-1; no clear D gene. The CDR3 is made up of 12 amino acids. Trimming pared 8 bases from V and 6 bases from J, leaving 13 bases between. Per germline, CDR1 MNHEY and CDR2 SVGEGT. The CDR3 spells CASLGFTAEAFF. Here the CDR3 DNA reads TGTGCCAGCCTGGGATTCACTGCTGAAGCTTTCTTT.

The rearrangement links TRBV27 to TRBJ1-5; 8 nucleotides align to TRBD1. The CDR3 contains 14 residues. The germline V gene encodes CDR1 MNHEY and CDR2 SMNVEV (reference sequence). The junction had 10 bases not matched to a gene; V was cut back by 6 bases and J by 9 bases. The CDR3 loop is CASSSRQGPGPQHF. The CDR3 coding sequence is TGTGCCAGCAGCAGCAGACAGGGGCCTGGGCCCCAGCATTTT.

V gene TRBV29-1 combines with J gene TRBJ2-7; tentatively, D is TRBD1 (6 bases). Looked up from germline, CDR1 is SQVTM and CDR2 is ANQGSEA. CDR3 size: 14 residues. The V gene lost 6 bases and the J gene lost 0 bases, with 15 bases spanning the gap. DNA of the CDR3: TGCAGCGTGGCACAGGGTCCCCGCTCCTACGAGCAGTACTTC. It is translated as CSVAQGPRSYEQYF.

The chain has TRBV20-1 and TRBJ1-2; no clear D gene. This CDR3 region has 13 residues. V lost 1 base and J 7 bases, leaving 13 bases between the germline ends. Germline V gene sequence: CDR1 DFQATT, CDR2 SNEGSKA (reference sequence). For the CDR3, the DNA is TGCAGTGCTAGAGTGGGGTCTAAGGGTGGCTACACCTTC. Amino acid sequence: CSARVGSKGGYTF.

This clonotype has a handful of counts. V is TRBV5-5 and J is TRBJ2-5; perhaps TRBD1 as D (6 bases). Trimming stripped 0 bases from V and 2 bases from J, with 11 bases between. Germline V lookup: CDR1 SGHKS, CDR2 YYEKEE (reference sequence). The CDR3 loop spans 15 amino acids. DNA of the CDR3: TGTGCCAGCAGCTTGGGACAGGTAGTACAAGAGACCCAGTACTTC. This translates into CASSLGQVVQETQYF.

This clonotype was seen more than once but under ten times. The chain recombines TRBV7-9 with TRBJ2-1; D remains unclear. Germline CDR1 reads SEHNR; CDR2 reads FQNEAQ (reference sequence). The CDR3 is made up of 15 amino acids. The V gene lost 5 bases and the J gene lost 1 base, with 12 bases spanning the gap. The CDR3 region is CASSQGRGSYNEQFF. The CDR3 DNA reads TGTGCCAGCAGCCAAGGGCGTGGTTCCTACAATGAGCAGTTCTTC.

This chain joins TRBV12-3 or TRBV12-4 and TRBJ2-5; 10 bases map to TRBD1. The J call is doubtful: the DNA matches TRBJ2-7 better. The CDR3 runs to 14 residues. The CDR3 DNA reads TGTGCCAGCACCCCGGGACAGGGGATCTACGAGCAGTACTTC. It encodes CASTPGQGIYEQYF.

The gene calls are TRBV6-2 or TRBV6-3 and TRBJ2-5; D is ambiguous. The germline CDR1 and CDR2 sequences are MNHEY and SVGEGT. V was trimmed by 7 bases and J by 3 bases, leaving 21 bases between them. CDR3 length equals 16 residues. The CDR3 reads CASIPYPMGAEETQYF. The DNA of the CDR3 is TGTGCCAGCATCCCCTACCCGATGGGTGCAGAAGAGACCCAGTACTTC.

The V call is TRBV29-1, the J call TRBJ2-5, with TRBD2 matching 9 bases. V shed 5 bases and J 4 bases; nucleotides not matched to a gene: 8. CDR1 and CDR2 (germline): SQVTM, ANQGSEA. This CDR3 has 14 residues. The CDR3 loop reads CSVSASGILETQYF. CDR3 in DNA: TGCAGCGTTTCGGCTAGCGGGATTTTAGAGACCCAGTACTTC.

This clonotype has just a few counts. V gene TRBV7-2 combines with J gene TRBJ1-1, with D possibly matching TRBD1 (6 bases). Germline assignment: CDR1 SGHTA and CDR2 FQGNSA. The ends were cut back, 5 bases at V and 11 bases at J, with 15 bases in the middle. The CDR3 extends over 12 amino acids. Here the CDR3 reads CASSLQGWEAFF. DNA of the CDR3: TGTGCCAGCAGCCTACAGGGATGGGAGGCTTTCTTT.

In this sample, this clonotype turned up a few times. The rearrangement links TRBV5-1 to TRBJ2-6; perhaps TRBD1 as D (6 bases). The CDR3 extends over 18 amino acids. With 4 bases removed from V and 0 bases from J, the gap between germline ends came to 17 bases. CDR1 is SGHRS, CDR2 YFSETQ, per germline. The CDR3 sequence is CASSPTGTSSSGANVLTF. The CDR3 DNA is TGCGCCAGCAGCCCCACCGGGACATCGAGCTCTGGGGCCAACGTCCTGACTTTC.

This clonotype was recorded only once. The V call is TRBV7-2, the J call TRBJ2-1, with 7 bases matching TRBD2. V lost 4 bases and J lost 14; bases outside the gene matches: 14. Germline V lookup: CDR1 SGHTA, CDR2 FQGNSA. This CDR3 comprises 14 residues. The CDR3, as DNA: TGTGCCAGCAGCTCGCCCGGACTAGAAAGAGAGAAGTTCTTC. The encoded protein is CASSSPGLEREKFF.

The chain joins TRBV12-3 or TRBV12-4 to TRBJ2-5, with TRBD1 matching 7 bases. The CDR3 runs to 15 residues. The J segment lost 0 bases and the V segment lost 5 bases, leaving 6 bases of the junction unmatched. The CDR3 DNA is TGTGCCAGCAGTCGGGACAGACCGAACCAAGAGACCCAGTACTTC. Its translation is CASSRDRPNQETQYF.

The rearrangement uses TRBV24-1 and TRBJ2-4; a weak D match, TRBD1 (6 bases). Gene TRBJ2-5 matches the end of the DNA better, so the J call may be wrong. The CDR3 runs 14 residues. The germline V gene encodes CDR1 KGHDR and CDR2 SFDVKD. CDR3: CATSARGSRETQYF. CDR3 in DNA: TGTGCCACCAGTGCCAGGGGTTCCAGAGAGACCCAGTACTTC.

The chain recombines TRBV5-1 with TRBJ2-4, with 12 bases fitting TRBD1. With 4 bases clipped from V and 0 bases from J, the junction kept 8 bases outside the gene matches. This CDR3 contains 18 residues. The germline CDR1 and CDR2 sequences are SGHRS and YFSETQ. The CDR3 protein is CASSATGTGGVAKNIQYF. CDR3 bases: TGCGCCAGCAGCGCGACCGGGACAGGGGGCGTAGCCAAAAACATTCAGTACTTC.

V gene TRBV20-1 combines with J gene TRBJ2-5; D remains ambiguous. Germline lookup yields CDR1 DFQATT and CDR2 SNEGSKA (reference sequence). The V end lost 3 bases, the J end lost 6 bases, and 14 bases lay between the germline ends. The CDR3 extends over 13 amino acids. CDR3 sequence (DNA): TGCAGTGCTAGTAACGGGTTCGAACAGACCCAGTACTTC. The encoded protein is CSASNGFEQTQYF.

The J gene is TRBJ2-1, the V gene TRBV7-9, with TRBD1 identical over 9 bases. Trimming cost V 3 bases and J 9 bases; bases outside gene matches: 3. CDR1 is SEHNR, CDR2 FQNEAQ, per germline (reference sequence). The CDR3 is made up of 13 amino acids. CDR3 region: CASSLGTGTEQFF. CDR3 nucleotides: TGTGCCAGCAGCTTGGGGACAGGGACTGAGCAGTTCTTC.

The chain couples TRBV7-2 to TRBJ1-2; TRBD1 aligns across 7 bases. The ends lost 5 bases at V and 7 bases at J; junction bases unmatched: 10. The length of the CDR3 is 14 residues. CDR1 is SGHTA and CDR2 is FQGNSA in the germline V gene. This chain's CDR3 is CASSRQGTNFGYTF. The CDR3 nucleotides are TGTGCCAGCAGCCGACAGGGCACCAATTTTGGCTACACCTTC.

The rearrangement uses TRBV7-9 and TRBJ1-4; D possibly corresponds to TRBD1 (5 bases). The CDR3 sequence is 18 residues long. Germline lookup yields CDR1 SEHNR and CDR2 FQNEAQ (reference sequence). The V and J ends lost 10 bases and 0 bases respectively, with 24 bases between them. The CDR3 nucleotides are TGTGCCAACGACGAATTCAGGGCTGGAGGGGCAACTAATGAAAAACTGTTTTTT. Protein sequence: CANDEFRAGGATNEKLFF.

V is TRBV28 and J is TRBJ2-1; 10 bases map to TRBD1. The CDR3 loop spans 16 amino acids. Trimming at V came to 6 bases and at J to 4 bases, leaving 9 bases not matched to a gene. Germline V lookup: CDR1 MDHEN, CDR2 SYDVKM. The CDR3 loop is CASRSPGQGSYNEQFF. The CDR3 DNA sequence: TGTGCCAGCAGATCCCCGGGACAGGGGTCTTACAATGAGCAGTTCTTC.

J is TRBJ2-7 and V is TRBV20-1; TRBD2 agrees at 11 bases. Trimming took 5 bases from V and 4 from J; bases not matched to a gene: 10. The CDR3 sequence is 15 residues long. Germline loops: CDR1 DFQATT, CDR2 SNEGSKA (reference sequence). The CDR3 reads CSALYLAGGLYEQYF. CDR3 sequence (DNA): TGCAGTGCTCTTTATCTAGCGGGAGGTTTATACGAGCAGTACTTC.

V gene TRBV29-1 combines with J gene TRBJ2-4, with D possibly TRBD1 on 7 matching bases. The length of the CDR3 is 14 residues. The germline V and J ends were trimmed by 6 bases and 0 bases, with 12 bases remaining between them. CDR1 is SQVTM and CDR2 is ANQGSEA in the germline V gene. In DNA, the CDR3 is TGCAGCGTACGACAGGGACTAGCCAAAAACATTCAGTACTTC. Amino acids: CSVRQGLAKNIQYF.

The CDR3 here is CASSPDEDTQYF. For the CDR3, the DNA is TGTGCCAGCAGCCCGGACGAAGATACGCAGTATTTT. This chain joins TRBV5-6 and TRBJ2-3; D gene ambiguous. Germline V CDR1 and CDR2: SGHDT, YYEEEE. V dropped 4 bases and J dropped 5 bases, with 8 bases sitting between them. The CDR3 length is 12 residues.

This clonotype was recorded only once. The chain employs TRBV7-2 and TRBJ1-2; 11 bases map to TRBD1. Germline loops: CDR1 SGHTA, CDR2 FQGNSA. V shed 1 base, J shed 4 bases, and the junction held 5 bases outside the gene matches. This CDR3 spans 16 amino acids. The CDR3 region is CASSLGGTGGRYGYTF. For the CDR3, the DNA is TGTGCCAGCAGCTTAGGGGGGACAGGGGGACGCTATGGCTACACCTTC.

This clonotype has only a few counts. The rearrangement uses TRBV6-6 and TRBJ2-5; D call uncertain. V shed 8 bases and J shed 4 bases, with 11 bases lying between them. Per the germline V gene, CDR1 is MNHNY and CDR2 is SVGAGI (reference sequence). The CDR3 has 12 residues. The CDR3 region is CASSRIGETQYF. CDR3 bases: TGTGCCAGCTCCCGGATCGGAGAGACCCAGTACTTC.

V is TRBV5-1 and J is TRBJ2-7, with 8 bases fitting TRBD2. V trimming: 4 bases; J trimming: 0 bases; junction bases outside the gene matches: 9. Germline values: CDR1 SGHRS, CDR2 YFSETQ. This CDR3 has 16 residues. The CDR3 here is CASSPGGTDSSYEQYF. Written as DNA, the CDR3 is TGCGCCAGCAGCCCGGGGGGGACGGACAGCTCCTACGAGCAGTACTTC.

The chain has TRBV7-6 and TRBJ1-1; no definite D call. Germline V gene data show CDR1 as SGHVS and CDR2 as FNYEAQ. Trimming took 5 bases from V and 1 from J, leaving 8 bases between them. The length of the CDR3 is 13 residues. The DNA of the CDR3 is TGTGCCAGCAGCGTTACCGAGAACACTGAAGCTTTCTTT. Its translation: CASSVTENTEAFF.

The rearrangement links TRBV30 to TRBJ1-2, with unresolved D. The germline V gene encodes CDR1 GTSNPN and CDR2 SVGIG (reference sequence). The CDR3 runs to 12 residues. Trimming pared 6 bases from V and 8 bases from J, leaving 16 bases between. The CDR3 reads CACSLLSQGYTF. The CDR3, as DNA: TGTGCCTGTTCCCTTTTGTCCCAAGGCTACACCTTC.

This clonotype appeared a few times. It may be a read error: a sequence one base away is much more abundant. The chain is built from TRBV4-2 and TRBJ2-1; D unresolved. The DNA matches TRBJ2-7 better at its end, which makes the J call doubtful. This CDR3 has 15 residues. Per the germline V gene, CDR1 is LGHNA and CDR2 is YNFKEQ. CDR3 coding DNA: TGTGCCAGCAGCTCACAAGGTAACTTCTACAATGAGCAGTACTTC. It encodes CASSSQGNFYNEQYF.

The rearrangement uses TRBV20-1 and TRBJ2-1, with 7 bases that match TRBD1. This CDR3 has 16 residues. Germline CDR1 DFQATT, CDR2 SNEGSKA (reference sequence). With V trimmed by 0 bases and J by 0 bases, 5 bases remained unmatched. CDR3 amino acids: CSARERAGGSYNEQFF. The CDR3 DNA is TGCAGTGCTAGAGAGCGGGCAGGGGGCTCCTACAATGAGCAGTTCTTC.